This TCR beta chain was recorded in a study of blood T cell repertoires in COVID-19. Germline assignment: CDR1 MRHNA and CDR2 SNTAGT. V lost 0 bases, J lost 3 bases, and 9 bases lay in between. The CDR3 extends over 16 amino acids. Per the authors' pipeline: Amplification from reference gene primers served as the basis for estimated nucleated cell counts. TCRdb keeps only in-frame clones here, not all; method: immunoSEQ multiplex PCR. V and J calls plus clone size are reproduced from that table; the DNA served to infer D and trimming. The sample carries 70,000 to 85,000 clones, 80% to 90% recorded once.

This TCR was sampled from an elderly man with active or convalescent COVID-19. Sample: peripheral blood. This chain links TRBV6-4 with TRBJ2-6; tentatively, D is TRBD2 (5 bases). CDR3 residues: CASSDSVGVGANVLTF. The CDR3 DNA sequence: TGTGCCAGCAGTGACTCGGTCGGGGTTGGGGCCAACGTCCTGACTTTC.